The next 4 T cell receptor beta chains were all read from a single sample in a study of T cell responses to AZD1222 COVID-19 vaccine. Generated by immunoSEQ multiplex PCR, the TCRdb table keeps only in-frame clones and is missing some. The table includes 100,000 to 150,000 clones, 70% to 85% detected once. The sample here was peripheral blood, taken 28 days after the second AZD1222 dose. All receptors derive from an adult who received the AZD1222 COVID-19 vaccine.

This chain joins TRBV11-3 and TRBJ2-3; tentative D call: TRBD2 (5 bases). The CDR3 extends over 12 amino acids. V was pared by 8 bases and J by 8 bases, with 14 bases between. The germline gives CDR1 SGHNT, CDR2 YENEEA. As DNA, the CDR3 is TGTGCCAGCCGGAAGGACTTTCCTACGCAGTATTTT. Amino acids: CASRKDFPTQYF.

The chain links TRBV19 to TRBJ2-2; 7 positions agree with TRBD1. Germline V gene sequence: CDR1 LNHDA, CDR2 SQIVND (reference sequence). This CDR3 contains 16 residues. Trimming removed 5 bases from V and 5 bases from J; junction bases left unmatched: 11. Written as DNA, the CDR3 is TGTGCCAGTAGTCCAATTGACAGGGTGCGAACCGGGGAGCTGTTTTTT. Its protein is CASSPIDRVRTGELFF.

The chain is built from TRBV7-9 and TRBJ2-7; the D gene is possibly TRBD2 (5 bases). This CDR3 spans 15 amino acids. Germline CDR1 and CDR2: SEHNR and FQNEAQ (reference sequence). Trimming cost V 0 bases and J 3 bases, with 12 bases left between them. CDR3 bases: TGTGCCAGCAGCTTAGCTCGGGGAGCCGGCTACGAGCAGTACTTC. Its translation is CASSLARGAGYEQYF.

A word on this clone: A junction end diverges from the germline sequence, so it may reflect a read error. CDR3 sequence: CASSHRGQGPNLDF. The CDR3 DNA follows: TGTGCCAGCAGCCACAGGGGGCAGGGGCCAAACCTGGACTTC. The chain combines TRBV11-2 with TRBJ2-5; 9 bases match TRBD1. The CDR3 spans 14 residues. The germline V gene encodes CDR1 SGHAT and CDR2 FQNNGV.